The T cell receptor (beta chain) described here comes from a study of T cell changes during pregnancy in multiple sclerosis. The method was immunoSEQ multiplex PCR; TCRdb's version includes in-frame clones alone and lacks a portion of them. The data contain approximately 37,000 clones, 94% of them singletons. This clone appeared a single time. Trimming stripped 8 bases from V and 6 bases from J, with 14 bases between. The CDR3 spans 12 residues. Germline V CDR1 and CDR2: SGHRS, YFSETQ. This chain connects TRBV5-1 to TRBJ1-1; D perhaps matches TRBD1 (5 bases). Material: peripheral blood, obtained in the third trimester of pregnancy. This clonotype was obtained from a female donor with multiple sclerosis, enrolled in a pregnancy study. CDR3 in amino acids: CASGQGASEAFF. DNA of the CDR3: TGCGCCAGTGGGCAGGGTGCATCTGAAGCTTTCTTT.